The entry below gives a single TCR beta chain sequence along with its context. What this receptor recognizes is not known. Gene names and germline sequences refer to the mouse in this case. The sequenced fragment ends 1 residue before the CDR3 boundary, so the rest is inferred from the germline J gene. This sample's time point label indicates: mouse harvest day 7 after allogeneic transplant. Each mouse graft, delivered by tail vein injection, combined 10^6 splenic CD5+ T cells with 10^7 T-cell-depleted bone marrow cells. GVHD in mice was modeled with a major MHC-mismatch B6 (H2b) into BALB/c (H2d) model, and tissues were profiled at day 7 or 14. On day 7 or 14 post-transplant, mouse tissues and retro-orbital blood were harvested with separate sterile tools for each animal, and livers were flushed before harvest. Before genomic DNA isolation with the DNeasy Blood & Tissue Kit, mouse tissues were minced with razor blades in buffered saline.

These data are taken from a study of tissue T cells after allogeneic stem cell transplantation (dated by TCRdb to 2021 to 2024). Notes on the research overall: Using research autopsies of patients with and without GVHD, plus mouse models of GVHD, the study profiled TCR beta repertoires across many tissues. The human arm was conducted as a prospective observational study, and neither blinding nor randomization was performed.

Library preparation employed the immunoSEQ multiplex PCR assay. TCRbeta CDR3 sequencing was done by Adaptive Biotechnologies at survey depth, reporting CDR3 sequences, V/J genes, productive frequency and template counts. Amplification of TCR beta CDR3 regions started from genomic DNA instead of RNA. The paper's data handling went like this. Jensen-Shannon divergence was used to quantify pairwise repertoire overlap between tissues, with a value of 1 meaning complete divergence and a value of 0 meaning identical repertoires. Based on pairwise JSD values, tissues were grouped by single-linkage agglomerative hierarchical clustering, and the results were shown as dendrograms. GLIPH2 was run on all patient samples with simulation_depth 1000, kmer_min_depth 3 and cdr3_length_cutoff 8, and groups with more than two unique CDR3s were retained. A standardized tissue-overlap score was calculated by extrapolating Jaccard GLIPH-group overlap across patients to a standard repertoire size of 1000 clones. Linear mixed-effect models, with tissue as a fixed effect and individual as a random effect, were used to test how diversity related to clinical or experimental variables. TCRdb carries this immuneACCESS record with in-frame sequences only. Its versions omit some clonotypes, under half of them owing to an unresolved V gene in the studies checked, with the rest unexplained. Clone size and the V and J calls come from that table; the DNA yielded D and trimming. Recorded for this sample are approximately 3,000 clones; under 60% of them occurred a single time. The ten largest account for 4.4% of the sample.

The germline V gene (reference sequence) yields KGHPV for CDR1 and FQNQEV for CDR2. Trimming leaves V shorter by 5 bases and J shorter by 7 bases, with the junction holding 4 bases beyond the gene matches. The CDR3 holds 12 amino acids from the cysteine to the phenylalanine. Shown are 33 bases from within the CDR3, in frame from base 1. Findings and caveats that apply to the study as a whole: Which tissue TCRs were alloreactive or antigen-specific was not determined in the study, and some clones might have been persisting host cells. The patient cohort was small and varied clinically, and sampling depth was recognized as a limitation. Within patients, how anatomically similar tissues were was a major factor shaping TCR repertoire composition, regardless of disease or transplant status. Only a few T cell clones appeared in more than one patient, yet motif-based clustering showed tissue-specific repertoire signatures that were shared between patients. Blood and spleen T cells captured only a limited portion of the TCR repertoire detected in tissues, in both patients and mice.

The specimen sequenced was gut tissue. Here the chain combines TRBV26 and TRBJ2-7; 8 of the junction bases match TRBD1. This clonotype originated in a female BALB/c mouse given C57BL/6 T cells with graft-versus-host disease after an allogeneic hematopoietic cell transplant. The CDR3 amino acid sequence is: CASSSGGGEQYF. The part of the CDR3 DNA that was read is TGTGCCAGCAGTTCAGGGGGCGGGGAACAGTAC.